The 5 T cell receptor beta chains given below trace back to one sample, sequenced in a study of T and B cells in COVID-19 patients. Each TRB amplification used about 250-550 ng of genomic DNA from blood. BIOMED2 TRB-A/B primer pools were used in multiplex TRB PCR. MiXCR, applied by TCRdb to the multiplex PCR reads, yields one record per CDR3 protein. The sample includes fewer than 15,000 distinct CDR3 sequences, around 30% of them seen just once. The sequenced sample was blood. These receptors originate from a human donor who had recovered from COVID-19.

There are many counts of this clonotype. The chain uses TRBV15 and TRBJ2-5, with D possibly TRBD1 on 6 matching bases. The V gene's germline CDR1 is LNHNV and CDR2 YYDKDF (reference sequence). The CDR3 consists of 16 residues. Trimming cost V 6 bases and J 0 bases, with 17 bases left between them. CDR3 bases: TGTGCCACCAGACTCGGCCTACAGGGCCACCAAGAGACCCAGTACTTC. Amino acids: CATRLGLQGHQETQYF.

About this clonotype: It may be a read error: a sequence one base away is much more abundant. This chain connects TRBV27 to TRBJ2-3; 13 bases are shared with TRBD2. This CDR3 spans 16 amino acids. V lost 9 bases to trimming and J lost 3 bases; unmatched junction nucleotides: 9. The V gene's germline CDR1 is MNHEY and CDR2 SMNVEV (reference sequence). CDR3 bases: TGTGCCAGAAGCAGAGGGACTAGCGGGGTAACAGATACGCAGTATTTT. It specifies CARSRGTSGVTDTQYF.

The chain recombines TRBV12-3 or TRBV12-4 with TRBJ1-2; the D is unclear. This CDR3 is built from 12 residues. Trimming stripped 3 bases from V and 5 bases from J, with 7 bases between. The CDR3 loop is CASSFQEYGYTF. For the CDR3, the DNA is TGTGCCAGCAGTTTTCAGGAGTATGGCTACACCTTC.

Concerning this clonotype: Since the CDR3 does not end with the conserved phenylalanine or tryptophan, this likely comes from a read error. This rearrangement joins TRBV6-1 to TRBJ2-7, with D uncertain. V lost 1 base and J lost 0, with 7 bases in between. The CDR3 sequence is 14 residues long. CDR1 is MNHNS, CDR2 SASEGT, per germline. Here the CDR3 DNA reads TGTGCCAGCAGTGAAGACCTTAGCTCCTACGAGCAGTACTTG. It yields the protein CASSEDLSSYEQYL.

This clonotype was observed a handful of times. J is TRBJ1-2 and V is TRBV6-5; possibly TRBD1 for D (5 bases). The V gene lost 6 bases and the J gene lost 4 bases, with 18 bases spanning the gap. Looked up from germline, CDR1 is MNHEY and CDR2 is SVGAGI. There are 15 residues in the CDR3. CDR3 sequence reads: CASSPGGGFGYGYTF. The CDR3 DNA reads TGTGCCAGCAGCCCCGGTGGGGGTTTCGGCTATGGCTACACCTTC.